One and the same sample provided the 32 T cell receptor beta chains below, sequenced in a study of shared clonotypes between healthy human individuals. Only in-frame clones appear in the TCRdb table, and some are missing; sequencing was by immunoSEQ multiplex PCR. Counted here are some 1 million clones, 65% to 80% occurring once; the ten biggest clones make up about 1.5%. Sequencing used memory CD4+ T cells sorted from blood. Subset of the sample: CD45RA-negative fraction. These receptors all come from a man aged 18-30 years in good health.

The chain carries TRBV5-1 and TRBJ1-4; D is possibly TRBD1 (6 bases). The CDR3 is 14 residues long. Germline V lookup: CDR1 SGHRS, CDR2 YFSETQ. Between the trimmed V and J ends, which lost 3 bases and 4 bases, there was a span of 10 bases. The CDR3 sequence: CASSSDSRNEKLFF. In nucleotides, the CDR3 is TGCGCCAGCAGCTCGGACAGTCGTAATGAAAAACTGTTTTTT.

This clone was observed a single time. The V gene is TRBV11-3, the J gene TRBJ2-5; perhaps TRBD1 as D (6 bases). Germline V gives CDR1 SGHNT, CDR2 YENEEA. The CDR3 has 16 amino acids. Trimming stripped 4 bases from V and 2 bases from J, with 17 bases between. CDR3 loop: CASSYPDGTPQETQYF. CDR3 nucleotide sequence: TGTGCCAGCAGCTACCCTGACGGGACACCGCAAGAGACCCAGTACTTC.

This clone has only a few counts. The chain has TRBV19 and TRBJ2-2, with D tentatively TRBD2 (6 bases). The germline CDR1 and CDR2 sequences are LNHDA and SQIVND (reference sequence). The CDR3 is made up of 16 amino acids. V was pared by 7 bases and J by 7 bases, with 22 bases between. In nucleotides, the CDR3 is TGTGCCAGTACCCGCGGGGTATACGATGCCCTCGGGGAGCTGTTTTTT. Protein sequence: CASTRGVYDALGELFF.

The chain recombines TRBV7-2 with TRBJ2-7; 10 bases fit TRBD2. The CDR3 covers 15 residues. Per the germline V gene, CDR1 is SGHTA and CDR2 is FQGNSA. V was clipped by 3 bases and J by 2 bases; unmatched bases: 4. CDR3: CASSFGLAVAYEQYF. DNA of the CDR3: TGTGCCAGCAGCTTCGGACTAGCGGTGGCCTACGAGCAGTACTTC.

V is TRBV13 and J is TRBJ1-1, with TRBD1 identical over 7 bases. Germline-derived CDR1 and CDR2 are PRHDT and FYEKMQ (reference sequence). Trimming took 5 bases from V and 10 from J; bases not matched to a gene: 4. The CDR3 runs to 11 residues. CDR3 in DNA: TGTGCCAGCAGCAGGGGGCGGGGAGCTTTCTTT. Its translation: CASSRGRGAFF. Complete variable domain (other parts from reference TRBV13 and TRBJ1-1): AAGVIQSPRHLIKEKRETATLKCYPIPRHDTVYWYQQGPGQDPQFLISFYEKMQSDKGSIPDRFSAQQFSDYHSELNMSSLELGDSALYFCASSRGRGAFFGQGTRLTVV.

This clone has just one count. In the same sample, other DNA sequences code for this CDR3. The gene calls are TRBV5-1 and TRBJ2-3, with 12 bases fitting TRBD2. This CDR3 contains 18 residues. With 2 bases clipped from V and 2 bases from J, the junction kept 9 bases outside the gene matches. The germline CDR1 and CDR2 sequences are SGHRS and YFSETQ. CDR3 in DNA: TGCGCCAGCAGCTTAGCTCGGACTAGCGGGGAAATCACAGATACGCAGTATTTT. Translation gives CASSLARTSGEITDTQYF.

The V call is TRBV5-1, the J call TRBJ2-3; 9 nucleotides align to TRBD1. J lost 3 bases, V lost 2 bases, and 7 bases had no gene match. CDR1 is SGHRS and CDR2 is YFSETQ in the germline V gene. The CDR3 has 16 residues. The DNA for the CDR3 is TGCGCCAGCAGCTTAGAAAGACAGGGGGGTACAGATACGCAGTATTTT. This translates into CASSLERQGGTDTQYF.

The CDR3 spells CASSRSGGYNEQFF. DNA for the CDR3: TGTGCCAGCAGCCGAAGCGGGGGGTACAATGAGCAGTTCTTC. J is TRBJ2-1 and V is TRBV7-8, with TRBD2 identical over 9 bases. V shed 5 bases, J shed 4 bases, and the junction held 3 bases outside the gene matches. Germline values: CDR1 SGHVS, CDR2 FQNEAQ. This CDR3 comprises 14 residues.

The sample holds a few counts of this clone. J is TRBJ1-1 and V is TRBV6-6; D unresolved. V shed 5 bases and J shed 8 bases, with 9 bases lying between them. Germline CDR1 reads MNHNY; CDR2 reads SVGAGI (reference sequence). This CDR3 is 11 amino acids long. This chain's CDR3 is CASSKGREAFF. In DNA form, the CDR3 reads TGTGCCAGCAGTAAGGGCAGGGAAGCTTTCTTT.

The chain couples TRBV19 to TRBJ1-5, with TRBD1 as a possible D gene (6 bases). Germline V gene sequence: CDR1 LNHDA, CDR2 SQIVND (reference sequence). With 3 bases removed from V and 3 bases from J, the gap between germline ends came to 12 bases. This CDR3 spans 15 amino acids. CDR3 sequence: CASSISQGNNQPQHF. CDR3 nucleotide sequence: TGTGCCAGTAGTATCTCACAGGGTAACAATCAGCCCCAGCATTTT.

The chain uses TRBV2 and TRBJ1-3, with a possible D match to TRBD1 (6 bases). V shed 4 bases and J shed 4 bases, with 14 bases lying between them. This CDR3 spans 15 amino acids. Germline CDR1 SNHLY, CDR2 FYNNEI. CDR3 sequence: CASSVLRGQGNTIYF. As DNA, the CDR3 is TGTGCCAGCAGTGTGTTGCGGGGGCAAGGAAACACCATATATTTT.

The J gene is TRBJ2-7, the V gene TRBV13, with D tentatively TRBD2 (6 bases). V gave up 2 bases and J gave up 2 bases, with 10 bases separating them. This CDR3 comprises 14 residues. Germline V CDR1 and CDR2: PRHDT, FYEKMQ (reference sequence). The CDR3 reads CASSLNGGTYEQYF. The CDR3 DNA follows: TGTGCCAGCAGCTTAAACGGGGGTACCTACGAGCAGTACTTC.

The chain links TRBV27 to TRBJ2-4; 7 bases map to TRBD2. The CDR3 spans 14 residues. The junction had 6 bases not matched to a gene; V was cut back by 4 bases and J by 6 bases. CDR1 is MNHEY, CDR2 SMNVEV, per germline (reference sequence). As DNA, the CDR3 is TGTGCCAGCAGTTCCACGGGCGGGGGAAACATTCAGTACTTC. Protein product: CASSSTGGGNIQYF.

V and J are TRBV6-6 and TRBJ2-5, with 10 bases lining up with TRBD1. The germline CDR1 and CDR2 sequences are MNHNY and SVGAGI (reference sequence). Trimming cost V 5 bases and J 5 bases; bases outside gene matches: 8. This CDR3 has 15 amino acids. This CDR3 reads CASSLRDRGWETQYF. DNA for the CDR3: TGTGCCAGCAGTCTCCGGGACAGGGGTTGGGAGACCCAGTACTTC.

The chain combines TRBV20-1 with TRBJ2-1; D gene unclear. With 7 bases removed from V and 7 bases from J, the gap between germline ends came to 11 bases. The germline CDR1 and CDR2 sequences are DFQATT and SNEGSKA (reference sequence). This CDR3 is built from 11 residues. Here the CDR3 DNA reads TGCAGTGTTAGGATGGAGAATGAGCAGTTCTTC. This codes for CSVRMENEQFF.

This clone turned up a few times. This chain links TRBV4-1 with TRBJ2-7; the D gene is possibly TRBD2 (5 bases). Germline-derived CDR1 and CDR2 are MGHRA and YSYEKL. This CDR3 contains 15 residues. Trimming cost V 4 bases and J 3 bases, with 16 bases left between them. This CDR3 is CASSRMIASGYEQYF. CDR3 coding DNA: TGCGCCAGCAGCCGCATGATAGCGTCGGGCTACGAGCAGTACTTC.

Notes on this clone: This may be a read error, as it is one base from a much larger clone. The V and J genes are TRBV2 and TRBJ2-3, with D unresolved. This CDR3 region has 12 residues. V lost 5 bases and J lost 2, with 5 bases in between. Germline CDR1 is SNHLY and CDR2 is FYNNEI. The CDR3 protein is CASSSYTDTQYF. The CDR3 DNA sequence: TGTGCCAGCAGTTCTTACACAGATACGCAGTATTTT.

This clone was found many times. The chain is built from TRBV9 and TRBJ1-1; D is unresolved. Germline CDR1 and CDR2: SGDLS and YYNGEE. The CDR3 is 13 residues long. The ends were cut back, 4 bases at V and 5 bases at J, with 12 bases in the middle. The CDR3 nucleotides are TGTGCCAGCAGCCCGATGACGGGGACTGAAGCTTTCTTT. It yields the protein CASSPMTGTEAFF.

The rearrangement uses TRBV5-4 and TRBJ2-7, with TRBD2 matching 9 bases. The CDR3 covers 17 residues. Trimming at V came to 4 bases and at J to 4 bases, leaving 15 bases not matched to a gene. Germline CDR1 SGHNT, CDR2 YYREEE (reference sequence). The CDR3 DNA is TGTGCCAGCAGCCCTCCTTCGGGAGCGGGGGGACCTTACGAGCAGTACTTC. Translating gives CASSPPSGAGGPYEQYF.

A note on this clone: This is likely an artifact of a read error, given a far larger clone one base away. The V and J genes are TRBV28 and TRBJ1-2; 8 bases agree with TRBD1. In germline, CDR1 is MDHEN, CDR2 SYDVKM. This CDR3 is 16 amino acids long. CDR3: CASGFRPLKQGGGYTF. In nucleotides, the CDR3 is TGTGCCAGCGGTTTCCGACCACTGAAACAGGGGGGTGGCTACACCTTC.

The chain couples TRBV11-2 to TRBJ2-5; 14 nucleotides line up with TRBD2. The junction had 7 bases not matched to a gene; V was cut back by 5 bases and J by 5 bases. In germline, CDR1 is SGHAT, CDR2 FQNNGV. The CDR3 contains 16 residues. The CDR3 loop reads CASSQMGLAGAETQYF. CDR3 DNA sequence: TGTGCCAGCAGCCAAATGGGACTAGCGGGAGCCGAGACCCAGTACTTC.

In DNA form, the CDR3 reads TGTGCCAGCATTCAGGGGGGGAATGAGCAGTTCTTC. It specifies CASIQGGNEQFF. The chain recombines TRBV2 with TRBJ2-1; D is possibly TRBD1 or TRBD2 (7 bases each). CDR3 length: 12 residues. Per the germline V gene, CDR1 is SNHLY and CDR2 is FYNNEI. The V end lost 7 bases, the J end lost 7 bases, and 11 bases lay between the germline ends.

This chain's CDR3 is CASTTSGLPSSYNEQFF. DNA of the CDR3: TGTGCCAGCACGACTAGCGGGCTGCCGAGCTCCTACAATGAGCAGTTCTTC. The V gene is TRBV28, the J gene TRBJ2-1; 10 nucleotides match TRBD2. Germline V CDR1 and CDR2: MDHEN, SYDVKM. There are 17 residues in the CDR3. Unmatched junction bases numbered 9, after V lost 7 bases and J lost 0 bases.

This rearrangement joins TRBV6-6 to TRBJ2-7; maybe TRBD1 (6 bases). Germline CDR1 is MNHNY and CDR2 is SVGAGI (reference sequence). V lost 7 bases, J lost 4 bases, and 17 bases lay in between. The CDR3 length is 14 residues. The CDR3, as DNA: TGTGCCAGCAAAAATCAGGGGCGCGGGTACGAGCAGTACTTC. The encoded protein is CASKNQGRGYEQYF.

The chain couples TRBV2 to TRBJ1-2, with 7 bases matching TRBD1. Losses at the gene ends were 8 bases for V and 0 bases for J; bases not matched to a gene: 9. Germline loops: CDR1 SNHLY, CDR2 FYNNEI. The CDR3 is 15 residues long. The CDR3 sequence: CASVSQGNANYGYTF. The DNA for the CDR3 is TGTGCCAGCGTTTCACAGGGGAATGCTAACTATGGCTACACCTTC.

This chain connects TRBV18 to TRBJ2-3, with 8 bases identical to TRBD2. The V and J ends lost 3 bases and 4 bases, in that order; junction bases with no gene match: 6. The CDR3 sequence is 15 residues long. From germline, CDR1 is KGHSH and CDR2 LQKENI. CDR3 residues: CASSPPAGAADTQYF. The CDR3 nucleotides are TGTGCCAGCTCACCTCCAGCGGGAGCGGCAGATACGCAGTATTTT.

This clone was picked up a small number of times. The same CDR3 also results from other DNA sequences found in this sample. The chain links TRBV28 to TRBJ1-5; the D is unclear. With 1 base removed from V and 7 bases from J, the gap between germline ends came to 5 bases. Germline V gene data show CDR1 as MDHEN and CDR2 as SYDVKM. There are 12 residues in the CDR3. The DNA of the CDR3 is TGTGCCAGCAGTTTATTGGGGCAGCCCCAGCATTTT. Residues: CASSLLGQPQHF.

The genes are TRBV10-3 and TRBJ1-1; D is undetermined. Trimming pared 7 bases from V and 1 base from J, leaving 10 bases between. This CDR3 is built from 13 residues. CDR1 ENHRY and CDR2 SYGVKD come from the germline V gene. The CDR3 nucleotides are TGTGCCATCACCCTCCAGGAGAACACTGAAGCTTTCTTT. It yields the protein CAITLQENTEAFF.

With respect to this clone: This may be a read error, as it is one base from a much larger clone. The chain uses TRBV6-5 and TRBJ2-3; D gene uncertain. V was pared by 4 bases and J by 0 bases, with 5 bases between. The CDR3 consists of 13 residues. Germline CDR1 reads MNHEY; CDR2 reads SVGAGI. The CDR3: CASSSLSTDTQYF. Here the CDR3 DNA reads TGTGCCAGCAGTTCCCTTAGCACAGATACGCAGTATTTT.

The rearrangement links TRBV7-3 to TRBJ2-7; tentatively, D is TRBD1 (7 bases). Germline lookup yields CDR1 SGHTA and CDR2 FQGTGA. Trimming pared 5 bases from V and 7 bases from J, leaving 15 bases between. The CDR3 has 13 amino acids. CDR3 DNA sequence: TGTGCCAGCAGCGACCAACAGGGGAGGGAGCAGTACTTC. This translates into CASSDQQGREQYF.

This clone was observed a handful of times. This sequence joins TRBV7-9 and TRBJ2-7; 8 nucleotides agree with TRBD1. The CDR3 is 15 amino acids. Looked up from germline, CDR1 is SEHNR and CDR2 is FQNEAQ (reference sequence). With V trimmed by 5 bases and J by 7 bases, 13 bases remained unmatched. CDR3 in amino acids: CASSRIGQGLSEQYF. The CDR3 region has the DNA TGTGCCAGCAGCCGAATAGGACAGGGCCTATCGGAGCAGTACTTC.

This clone has more than one count but fewer than ten. V gene TRBV10-2 combines with J gene TRBJ1-1; D remains ambiguous. Germline assignment: CDR1 WSHSY and CDR2 SAAADI. This CDR3 comprises 12 residues. V lost 6 bases, J lost 5 bases, and 10 bases lay in between. Here the CDR3 reads CASRDPGTEAFF. The DNA for the CDR3 is TGCGCCAGCAGGGACCCCGGAACTGAAGCTTTCTTT.